Shown below are 15 T cell receptor beta chains from a single sample sequenced in a study of T cells in narcolepsy. Assay used: immunoSEQ multiplex PCR; TCRdb lists only in-frame clones, some missing. There are about 31,000 clones in the sample; approximately 78% occur only once, and 1.2% lies in the top ten. The specimen was CD45RA- memory CD4+ T cells from PBMCs. The receptor source for this set is a human donor with narcolepsy.

The chain recombines TRBV29-1 with TRBJ1-1; D possibly corresponds to TRBD1 (6 bases). The CDR3 runs to 13 residues. V lost 6 bases to trimming and J lost 4 bases, with 15 bases between them. Germline loops: CDR1 SQVTM, CDR2 ANQGSEA. CDR3 loop: CSVWGGRSTEAFF. The CDR3 nucleotides read TGCAGCGTATGGGGGGGGCGCAGCACTGAAGCTTTCTTT.

V gene TRBV10-3 combines with J gene TRBJ1-1; D is perhaps TRBD1 (5 bases). This CDR3 is built from 14 residues. Looked up from germline, CDR1 is ENHRY and CDR2 is SYGVKD. V dropped 7 bases and J dropped 5 bases, with 17 bases sitting between them. As DNA, the CDR3 is TGTGCCATCACCGGGGACGGGGGGATGACTGAAGCTTTCTTT. Translating gives CAITGDGGMTEAFF.

This chain uses TRBV7-6 with TRBJ1-1, with 7 bases lining up with TRBD1. CDR3 length: 13 residues. J lost 5 bases, V lost 1 base, and 1 base had no gene match. Germline lookup yields CDR1 SGHVS and CDR2 FNYEAQ. The CDR3 DNA reads as TGTGCCAGCAGCTTAGTCAGGGGGACTGAAGCTTTCTTT. Translation gives CASSLVRGTEAFF. Filled out from reference TRBV7-6 and TRBJ1-1, the complete variable domain reads GAGVSQSPRYKVTKRGQDVALRCDPISGHVSLYWYRQALGQGPEFLTYFNYEAQQDKSGLPNDRFSAERPEGSISTLTIQRTEQRDSAMYRCASSLVRGTEAFFGQGTRLTVV.

The chain links TRBV30 to TRBJ2-7; D not certain. The V gene's germline CDR1 is GTSNPN and CDR2 SVGIG (reference sequence). The CDR3 spans 11 residues. V lost 2 bases, J lost 3 bases, and 5 bases lay in between. Here the CDR3 DNA reads TGTGCCTGGAGTCCGGACTACGAGCAGTACTTC. Amino acids: CAWSPDYEQYF.

The gene calls are TRBV6-5 and TRBJ2-2, with D tentatively TRBD1 or TRBD2 (5 bases each). The CDR3 is 15 residues long. V was pared by 4 bases and J by 0 bases, with 9 bases between. Germline V CDR1 and CDR2: MNHEY, SVGAGI. CDR3 DNA sequence: TGTGCCAGCAGTTCCGGGACGGCGAACACCGGGGAGCTGTTTTTT. Translated, it gives CASSSGTANTGELFF.

This chain uses TRBV15 with TRBJ2-2, with D unclear. Germline values: CDR1 LNHNV, CDR2 YYDKDF (reference sequence). CDR3 length: 12 residues. V gave up 0 bases and J gave up 9 bases, with 5 bases separating them. CDR3 DNA sequence: TGTGCCACCAGCAGAGATCGCAGGGAGCTGTTTTTT. It translates to CATSRDRRELFF. The variable domain in full, completed from reference TRBV15 and TRBJ2-2, reads DAMVIQNPRYQVTQFGKPVTLSCSQTLNHNVMYWYQQKSSQAPKLLFHYYDKDFNNEADTPDNFQSRRPNTSFCFLDIRSPGLGDTAMYLCATSRDRRELFFGEGSRLTVL.

The gene calls are TRBV15 and TRBJ1-2; D remains unclear. Germline CDR1 and CDR2: LNHNV and YYDKDF (reference sequence). The V end lost 6 bases, the J end lost 6 bases, and 14 bases lay between the germline ends. The length of the CDR3 is 13 residues. The CDR3 protein is CATSLRESHGYTF. CDR3 coding DNA: TGTGCCACCAGTCTCCGGGAAAGCCATGGCTACACCTTC.

The chain has TRBV5-5 and TRBJ1-3; TRBD1 agrees at 9 bases. The CDR3 sequence is 15 residues long. The germline V gene has CDR1 SGHKS and CDR2 YYEKEE (reference sequence). V was pared by 4 bases and J by 3 bases, with 5 bases of the junction left unmatched. The CDR3, as DNA: TGTGCCAGCAGCGGGACAGGGTCGGGTGGAAACACCATATATTTT. This translates into CASSGTGSGGNTIYF.

The V call is TRBV5-4, the J call TRBJ2-7; TRBD2 matches 8 bases. The trim removed 0 bases at V and 3 bases at J, leaving 5 bases unmatched. Germline V CDR1 and CDR2: SGHNT, YYREEE (reference sequence). The CDR3 covers 15 residues. In nucleotides, the CDR3 is TGTGCCAGCAGCTTGGGGGTAGCGGGGTTCTACGAGCAGTACTTC. Encoded protein: CASSLGVAGFYEQYF.

CDR3 in DNA: TGTGCCAGCTCACCCCGGGGAGATACGCAGTATTTT. Its protein is CASSPRGDTQYF. V and J are TRBV18 and TRBJ2-3; possibly TRBD2 for D (5 bases). In germline, CDR1 is KGHSH, CDR2 LQKENI. V shed 3 bases and J shed 5 bases, with 6 bases lying between them. This CDR3 is 12 amino acids long.

The V and J genes are TRBV20-1 and TRBJ2-3; TRBD1 aligns across 7 bases. From germline, CDR1 is DFQATT and CDR2 SNEGSKA (reference sequence). This CDR3 comprises 11 residues. The junction had 4 bases not matched to a gene; V was cut back by 7 bases and J by 6 bases. The CDR3 sequence: CSGSRGDTQYF. Written as DNA, the CDR3 is TGCAGTGGGTCCAGGGGGGATACGCAGTATTTT.

Notes on this clone: The junction differs from germline at one of its ends, possibly a read error. The chain employs TRBV18 and TRBJ1-1; D remains unclear. Germline CDR1 reads KGHSH; CDR2 reads LQKENI. This CDR3 is 12 amino acids long. The CDR3: CASSPPVTEASF. The CDR3 DNA is TGTGCCAGCTCACCCCCTGTCACTGAAGCTTCCTTT.

This chain uses TRBV6-1 with TRBJ2-1, with D possibly matching TRBD1 (5 bases). This CDR3 comprises 12 residues. Trimming stripped 4 bases from V and 8 bases from J, with 9 bases between. Per germline, CDR1 MNHNS and CDR2 SASEGT. CDR3 nucleotide sequence: TGTGCCAGCAGTGCCCTCAGGGATGAGCAGTTCTTC. Its translation is CASSALRDEQFF.

The chain combines TRBV9 with TRBJ1-2, with TRBD1 identical over 9 bases. From germline, CDR1 is SGDLS and CDR2 YYNGEE. CDR3 length: 15 amino acids. Trimming removed 0 bases from V and 5 bases from J; junction bases left unmatched: 5. The CDR3 sequence is CASSVDPQGAYGYTF. As DNA, the CDR3 is TGTGCCAGCAGCGTAGATCCACAGGGGGCGTATGGCTACACCTTC.

This sequence joins TRBV6-1 and TRBJ1-5, with a possible D match to TRBD1 (6 bases). CDR1 and CDR2 (germline): MNHNS, SASEGT. V dropped 0 bases and J dropped 7 bases, with 19 bases sitting between them. This CDR3 contains 17 residues. CDR3 in DNA: TGTGCCAGCAGTGAAGCCGGGGGCCGGAGACGGGGACAGCCCCAGCATTTT. Protein: CASSEAGGRRRGQPQHF.